The 17 T cell receptor beta chains below all came from one sample that was sequenced in a study of CD8 T cells in ankylosing spondylitis. TCRdb re-called the 5' RACE reads through MiXCR, storing one row per CDR3 protein. In the table there are 200,000 to 250,000 distinct CDR3 sequences, over 9.5% of which are singletons. Specimen: blood, either unsorted or a sorted T cell fraction (not recorded which). Every receptor here comes from a male donor with ankylosing spondylitis or in good health (not recorded which).

The CDR3 DNA reads as TGTGCCAGCACCGTAGGGCGTGGGTCTAACTATGGCTACACCTTC. Residues: CASTVGRGSNYGYTF. The rearrangement joins TRBV28 to TRBJ1-2; no reliable D call. V was pared by 7 bases and J by 0 bases, with 15 bases between. Germline V lookup: CDR1 MDHEN, CDR2 SYDVKM. The CDR3 runs to 15 residues.

This clonotype was seen at least ten times. V is TRBV5-1 and J is TRBJ2-3; D is tentatively TRBD1 or TRBD2 (5 bases each). The CDR3 is made up of 14 amino acids. With 4 bases removed from V and 2 bases from J, the gap between germline ends came to 11 bases. Germline CDR1 SGHRS, CDR2 YFSETQ. As DNA, the CDR3 is TGCGCCAGCAGCCCAGGGACGTACACAGATACGCAGTATTTT. This codes for CASSPGTYTDTQYF.

The sample holds many counts of this clonotype. This chain links TRBV5-1 with TRBJ2-1; 7 bases align to TRBD2. Per germline, CDR1 SGHRS and CDR2 YFSETQ. V was clipped by 4 bases and J by 4 bases; unmatched bases: 11. This CDR3 is built from 16 residues. This chain's CDR3 is CASSLWGGELYNEQFF. The DNA for the CDR3 is TGCGCCAGCAGCCTATGGGGGGGAGAATTATACAATGAGCAGTTCTTC.

On this clonotype itself: The junction differs from germline at one of its ends, possibly a read error. CDR3 residues: CASGFNQPQHF. CDR3 nucleotide sequence: TGTGCCAGCGGCTTTAATCAGCCCCAGCATTTT. This chain connects TRBV7-9 to TRBJ1-5, with D hard to call. The CDR3 runs to 11 residues. Per the germline V gene, CDR1 is SEHNR and CDR2 is FQNEAQ (reference sequence).

The table lists this clonotype with many counts. The chain employs TRBV20-1 and TRBJ2-2; possibly TRBD1 or TRBD2 for D (5 bases each). This CDR3 contains 15 residues. Germline CDR1 and CDR2: DFQATT and SNEGSKA (reference sequence). Trimming took off 1 base at V and 0 bases at J, with 9 bases between the two ends. The CDR3 region has the DNA TGCAGTGCTAGAGGGGACGGGACGAACACCGGGGAGCTGTTTTTT. This codes for CSARGDGTNTGELFF.

The chain couples TRBV24-1 to TRBJ2-5; 7 bases align to TRBD1. The CDR3 is 14 residues long. CDR1 and CDR2 (germline): KGHDR, SFDVKD. V dropped 4 bases and J dropped 1; count of bases not matched to a gene: 2. The CDR3 region is CATSEGDSQETQYF. Written as DNA, the CDR3 is TGTGCCACCAGTGAGGGGGACAGCCAAGAGACCCAGTACTTC.

This clonotype showed up many times. The chain links TRBV27 to TRBJ2-7; TRBD1 is a possible D gene (5 bases). The germline V and J ends were trimmed by 5 bases and 6 bases, with 14 bases remaining between them. CDR1 MNHEY and CDR2 SMNVEV come from the germline V gene (reference sequence). The CDR3 covers 13 residues. The CDR3 DNA reads TGTGCCAGCAGTACCGCGGACACCGGCGAGCAGTACTTC. Translated, it gives CASSTADTGEQYF.

This clonotype was found once. This may arise from a read error, as a much more abundant clone is one base away. In nucleotides, the CDR3 is TGTGCCAGCAGGACCCCTACAGGGGCTGAAGCTTTCTTT. This encodes CASRTPTGAEAFF. J is TRBJ1-1 and V is TRBV6-1; 7 bases agree with TRBD1. The CDR3 is 13 residues long. V gave up 6 bases and J gave up 6 bases; unmatched junction bases: 7. From germline, CDR1 is MNHNS and CDR2 SASEGT.

This clonotype has at least ten counts. This chain joins TRBV12-3 or TRBV12-4 and TRBJ2-7; D not resolved. Trimming left V 3 bases short and J 3 bases short, with 9 bases between. The CDR3 loop spans 13 amino acids. CDR3 nucleotide sequence: TGTGCCAGCAGTTTTGTTAGCATCTACGAGCAGTACTTC. This codes for CASSFVSIYEQYF.

This clonotype has a count of ten or more. The chain uses TRBV5-1 and TRBJ1-4; unclear D gene. The CDR3 is 16 amino acids. Germline V gene data show CDR1 as SGHRS and CDR2 as YFSETQ. Trimming removed 4 bases at V and 0 bases at J, with 13 bases between. The CDR3 protein is CASSPTPRTTNEKLFF. The CDR3 DNA reads as TGCGCCAGCAGCCCAACCCCCAGGACAACTAATGAAAAACTGTTTTTT.

The V and J genes are TRBV20-1 and TRBJ2-7; D not certain. The germline V gene has CDR1 DFQATT and CDR2 SNEGSKA (reference sequence). This CDR3 has 12 amino acids. Trimming took 6 bases from V and 2 from J, leaving 11 bases between them. In DNA, the CDR3 is TGCAGTGCCCGGGCCCAAACCTACGAGCAGTACTTC. It is translated as CSARAQTYEQYF.

This chain connects TRBV15 to TRBJ2-5, with D perhaps TRBD2 (6 bases). The length of the CDR3 is 16 residues. Germline V lookup: CDR1 LNHNV, CDR2 YYDKDF (reference sequence). Trimming took 0 bases from V and 4 from J, leaving 15 bases between them. CDR3 sequence: CATSRDAREKVETQYF. The CDR3 DNA follows: TGTGCCACCAGCAGAGATGCACGGGAGAAGGTAGAGACCCAGTACTTC.

The table lists this clonotype with many counts. The J gene is TRBJ2-3, the V gene TRBV5-1; the match to TRBD2 covers 7 bases. The V gene's germline CDR1 is SGHRS and CDR2 YFSETQ. The CDR3 extends over 17 amino acids. V was clipped by 3 bases and J by 2 bases; unmatched bases: 12. The CDR3 loop is CASSSRTGSGTTDTQYF. DNA of the CDR3: TGCGCCAGCAGCTCGAGGACGGGGAGCGGGACCACAGATACGCAGTATTTT.

This clonotype appeared a few times. This chain links TRBV5-5 with TRBJ2-7, with no clear D. This CDR3 region has 16 residues. Germline V gene lookup returns CDR1 SGHKS and CDR2 YYEKEE (reference sequence). V was shortened by 0 bases and J by 1 base, with 14 bases between the two germline ends. Here the CDR3 reads CASSLVASPGSYEQYF. The DNA of the CDR3 is TGTGCCAGCAGCTTGGTGGCTTCCCCCGGATCCTACGAGCAGTACTTC.

This clonotype was detected ten times or more. The chain recombines TRBV15 with TRBJ1-4; D possibly corresponds to TRBD1 (5 bases). V was shortened by 0 bases and J by 11 bases, with 7 bases between the two germline ends. The CDR3 has 12 residues. Looked up from germline, CDR1 is LNHNV and CDR2 is YYDKDF (reference sequence). CDR3 sequence (DNA): TGTGCCACCAGCAGAGACAGGGTGAAACTGTTTTTT. This gives the protein CATSRDRVKLFF.

This clonotype was counted at least ten times. The chain carries TRBV29-1 and TRBJ2-2, with D perhaps given as TRBD1 or TRBD2 (5 bases each). This CDR3 has 18 residues. Germline V gene lookup returns CDR1 SQVTM and CDR2 ANQGSEA. Between the trimmed V and J ends, which lost 6 bases and 0 bases, there was a span of 23 bases. CDR3 loop: CSVVVVGPGPTNTGELFF. CDR3 DNA sequence: TGCAGCGTCGTGGTTGTCGGGCCGGGGCCCACGAACACCGGGGAGCTGTTTTTT.

Note on this clonotype: At one of its ends the junction is not consistent with the germline gene, which may arise from a read error. The chain employs TRBV5-6 and TRBJ1-4; D is unclear. Germline values: CDR1 SGHDT, CDR2 YYEEEE. CDR3 size: 12 residues. The CDR3 DNA follows: TGTGCCAGCAGCGGACCGGGTCTCTTGGCGAATTTT. Its protein is CASSGPGLLANF.